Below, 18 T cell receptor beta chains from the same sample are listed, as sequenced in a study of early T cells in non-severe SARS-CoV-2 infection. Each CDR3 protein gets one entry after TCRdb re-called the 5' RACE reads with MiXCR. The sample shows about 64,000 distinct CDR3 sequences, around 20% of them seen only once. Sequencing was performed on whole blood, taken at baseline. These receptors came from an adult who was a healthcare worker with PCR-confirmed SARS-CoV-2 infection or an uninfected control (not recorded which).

CDR3 DNA: TGCGCCAGCAGCCGGGGACCCAACTCACAAGAGACCCAGTACTTC. Translation: CASSRGPNSQETQYF. V and J are TRBV5-1 and TRBJ2-5; perhaps D is TRBD1 or TRBD2 (5 bases each). The CDR3 is made up of 15 amino acids. Germline values: CDR1 SGHRS, CDR2 YFSETQ. V was trimmed by 4 bases and J by 2 bases, leaving 15 bases between them.

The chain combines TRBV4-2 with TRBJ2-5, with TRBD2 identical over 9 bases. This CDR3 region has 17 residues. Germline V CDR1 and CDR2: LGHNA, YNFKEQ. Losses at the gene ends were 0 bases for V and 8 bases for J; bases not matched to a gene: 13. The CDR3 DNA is TGTGCCAGCAGCCAAGATCGAGAAGCGGGGGGCGCCTTAACCCAGTACTTC. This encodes CASSQDREAGGALTQYF.

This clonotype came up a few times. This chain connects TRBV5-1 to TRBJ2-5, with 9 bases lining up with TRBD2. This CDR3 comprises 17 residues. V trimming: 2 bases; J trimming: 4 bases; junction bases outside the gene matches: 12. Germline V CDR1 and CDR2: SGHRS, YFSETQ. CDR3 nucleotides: TGCGCCAGCAGCTTTGGGCAGGGGCTAGCGGGGCGAGAGACCCAGTACTTC. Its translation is CASSFGQGLAGRETQYF. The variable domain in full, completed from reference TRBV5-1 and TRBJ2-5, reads KAGVTQTPRYLIKTRGQQVTLSCSPISGHRSVSWYQQTPGQGLQFLFEYFSETQRNKGNFPGRFSGRQFSNSRSEMNVSTLELGDSALYLCASSFGQGLAGRETQYFGPGTRLLVL.

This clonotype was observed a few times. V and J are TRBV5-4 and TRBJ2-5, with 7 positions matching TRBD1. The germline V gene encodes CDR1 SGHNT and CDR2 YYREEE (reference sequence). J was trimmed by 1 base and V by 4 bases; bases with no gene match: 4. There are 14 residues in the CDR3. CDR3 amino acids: CASSNRQGQETQYF. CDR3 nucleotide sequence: TGTGCCAGCAGCAACCGACAGGGCCAAGAGACCCAGTACTTC.

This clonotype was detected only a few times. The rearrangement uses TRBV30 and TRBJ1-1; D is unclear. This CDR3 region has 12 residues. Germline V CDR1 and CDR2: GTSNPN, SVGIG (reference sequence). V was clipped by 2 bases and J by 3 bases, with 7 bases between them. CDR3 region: CAWSQEDTEAFF. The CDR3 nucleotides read TGTGCCTGGAGTCAGGAGGACACTGAAGCTTTCTTT.

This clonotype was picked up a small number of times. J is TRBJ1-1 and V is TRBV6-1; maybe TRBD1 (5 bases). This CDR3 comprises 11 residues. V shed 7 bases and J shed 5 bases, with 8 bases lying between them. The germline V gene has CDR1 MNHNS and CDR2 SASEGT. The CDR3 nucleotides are TGTGCCAGCACCAGGGTTACTGAAGCTTTCTTT. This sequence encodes CASTRVTEAFF.

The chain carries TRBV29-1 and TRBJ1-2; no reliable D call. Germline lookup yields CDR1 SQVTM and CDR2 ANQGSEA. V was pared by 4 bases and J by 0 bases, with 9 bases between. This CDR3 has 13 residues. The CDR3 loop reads CSVVKGTNYGYTF. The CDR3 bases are TGCAGCGTTGTAAAGGGAACTAACTATGGCTACACCTTC.

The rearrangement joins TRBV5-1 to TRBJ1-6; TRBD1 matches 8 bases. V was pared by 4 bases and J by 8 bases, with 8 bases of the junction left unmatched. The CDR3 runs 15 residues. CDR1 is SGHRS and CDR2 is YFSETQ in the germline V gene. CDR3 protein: CASSLGGQGDSPLHF. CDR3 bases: TGCGCCAGCAGCCTCGGTGGACAGGGCGATTCACCCCTCCACTTT.

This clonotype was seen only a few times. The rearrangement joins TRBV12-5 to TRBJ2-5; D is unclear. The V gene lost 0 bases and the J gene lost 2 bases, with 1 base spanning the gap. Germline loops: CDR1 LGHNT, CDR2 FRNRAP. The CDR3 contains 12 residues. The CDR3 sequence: CASGLVQETQYF. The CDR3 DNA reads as TGTGCTAGTGGTTTGGTACAAGAGACCCAGTACTTC.

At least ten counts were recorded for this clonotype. The CDR3 loop is CASSSQGDLNTEAFF. As DNA, the CDR3 is TGCGCCAGCAGCTCGCAGGGGGACTTGAACACTGAAGCTTTCTTT. V and J are TRBV5-1 and TRBJ1-1, with TRBD1 identical over 7 bases. Germline CDR1 is SGHRS and CDR2 is YFSETQ. V shed 3 bases, J shed 0 bases, and the junction held 5 bases outside the gene matches. The CDR3 contains 15 residues.

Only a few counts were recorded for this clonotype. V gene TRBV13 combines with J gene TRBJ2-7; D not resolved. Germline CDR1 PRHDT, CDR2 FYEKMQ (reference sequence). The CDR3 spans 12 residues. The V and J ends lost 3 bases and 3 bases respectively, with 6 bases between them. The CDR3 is CASSLDHYEQYF. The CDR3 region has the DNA TGTGCCAGCAGCTTGGACCACTACGAGCAGTACTTC.

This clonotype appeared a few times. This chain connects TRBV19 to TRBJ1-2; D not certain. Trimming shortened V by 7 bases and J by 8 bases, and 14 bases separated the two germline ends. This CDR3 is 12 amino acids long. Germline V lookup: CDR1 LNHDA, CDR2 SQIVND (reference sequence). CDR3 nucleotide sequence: TGTGCCAGTACCTCCTCCGGTGCGGGCTACACCTTC. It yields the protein CASTSSGAGYTF.

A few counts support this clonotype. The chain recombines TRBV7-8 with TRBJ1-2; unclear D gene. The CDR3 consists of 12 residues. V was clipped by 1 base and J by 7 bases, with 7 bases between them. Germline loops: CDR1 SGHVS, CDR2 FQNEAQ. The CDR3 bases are TGTGCCAGCAGCTTAGGCAACGTTGGCTACACCTTC. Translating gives CASSLGNVGYTF.

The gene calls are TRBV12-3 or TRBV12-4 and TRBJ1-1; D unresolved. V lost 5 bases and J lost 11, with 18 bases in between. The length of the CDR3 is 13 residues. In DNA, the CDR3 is TGTGCCAGCAGTCTCTCGGACCTTCCGCTGGCTTTCTTT. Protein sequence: CASSLSDLPLAFF.

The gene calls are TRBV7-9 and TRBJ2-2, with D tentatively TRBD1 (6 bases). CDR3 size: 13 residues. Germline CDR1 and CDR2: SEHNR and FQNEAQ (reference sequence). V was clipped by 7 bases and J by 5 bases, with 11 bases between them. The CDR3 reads CASTSGVTGELFF. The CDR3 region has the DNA TGTGCCAGCACCTCAGGGGTGACCGGGGAGCTGTTTTTT.

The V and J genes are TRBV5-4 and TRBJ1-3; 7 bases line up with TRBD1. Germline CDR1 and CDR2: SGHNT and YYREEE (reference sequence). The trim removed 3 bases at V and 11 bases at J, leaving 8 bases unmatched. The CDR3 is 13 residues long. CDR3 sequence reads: CASSSGGRGPIYF. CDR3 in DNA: TGTGCCAGCAGCTCAGGGGGACGCGGTCCCATATATTTT.

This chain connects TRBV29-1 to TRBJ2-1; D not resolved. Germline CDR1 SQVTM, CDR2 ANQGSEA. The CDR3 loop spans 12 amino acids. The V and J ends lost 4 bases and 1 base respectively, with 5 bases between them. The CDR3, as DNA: TGCAGCGTTGGCGAATCCTACAATGAGCAGTTCTTC. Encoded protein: CSVGESYNEQFF.

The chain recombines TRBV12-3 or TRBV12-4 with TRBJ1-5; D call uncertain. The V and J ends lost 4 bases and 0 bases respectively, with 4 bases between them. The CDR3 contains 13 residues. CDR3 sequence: CASSSVSNQPQHF. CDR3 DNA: TGTGCCAGCAGTTCAGTTAGCAATCAGCCCCAGCATTTT.